This is a list of T cell receptor beta chains from one sample in a study of blood T cell repertoires in COVID-19. Sequencing used immunoSEQ multiplex PCR; TCRdb keeps in-frame clones, though not all of them. The sample includes hundreds of thousands of clones, roughly 87% of them seen just once. The sample was peripheral blood. These receptors came from a young man with COVID-19, enrolled during active disease. The CDR3 runs from the conserved cysteine through the conserved F or W. The order of the fields is J gene, D gene, V gene, CDR3 length, CDR3 DNA, CDR3 protein. The D gene is left open where the match is weak.

j_call: TRBJ2-5
d_call: TRBD1
v_call: TRBV5-1
cdr3_length: 15
cdr3_nt: TGCGCCAGCAGCTTACCAGGGGGCGCTTCGGAGACCCAGTACTTC
cdr3_aa: CASSLPGGASETQYF

j_call: TRBJ2-1
d_call: TRBD2
v_call: TRBV25-1
cdr3_length: 15
cdr3_nt: TGTGCCAGCAGTACCCCCGGGACTAGTCTACATGAGCAGTTCTTC
cdr3_aa: CASSTPGTSLHEQFF

j_call: TRBJ2-5
d_call: -
v_call: TRBV16
cdr3_length: 16
cdr3_nt: TGTGCCAGCAGCCAATCTGACTATCTCGACTCCACGACCCAGTACTTC
cdr3_aa: CASSQSDYLDSTTQYF

j_call: TRBJ1-5
d_call: -
v_call: TRBV7-6
cdr3_length: 15
cdr3_nt: TGTGCCAGCAGCCTGTGGGGGGGACCCAATCAGCCCCAGCATTTT
cdr3_aa: CASSLWGGPNQPQHF

j_call: TRBJ2-1
d_call: -
v_call: TRBV9
cdr3_length: 12
cdr3_nt: TGTGCCAGCAGCGTAGTGATGGAGGAGCAGTTCTTC
cdr3_aa: CASSVVMEEQFF

j_call: TRBJ1-2
d_call: -
v_call: TRBV6-6
cdr3_length: 14
cdr3_nt: TGTGCCAGCAGGACCCAAGGGGGTTACTATGGCTACACCTTC
cdr3_aa: CASRTQGGYYGYTF

j_call: TRBJ2-1
d_call: TRBD2
v_call: TRBV5-4
cdr3_length: 16
cdr3_nt: TGTGCCAGCAGCTCTAATGGACTAGCGGGGCACAATGAGCAGTTCTTC
cdr3_aa: CASSSNGLAGHNEQFF

j_call: TRBJ2-7
d_call: -
v_call: TRBV18
cdr3_length: 12
cdr3_nt: TGTGCCAGCTCACCACCCGGGGGCGAGCAGTACTTC
cdr3_aa: CASSPPGGEQYF

j_call: TRBJ2-3
d_call: -
v_call: TRBV5-4
cdr3_length: 13
cdr3_nt: TGTGCCAGCAGTGTTGAGGGGGCAGATACGCAGTATTTT
cdr3_aa: CASSVEGADTQYF

j_call: TRBJ2-1
d_call: TRBD1
v_call: TRBV5-4
cdr3_length: 17
cdr3_nt: TGTGCCAGCAGCCCCTCCTCGGACAGGGGGCTCGATTATGAGCAGTTCTTC
cdr3_aa: CASSPSSDRGLDYEQFF